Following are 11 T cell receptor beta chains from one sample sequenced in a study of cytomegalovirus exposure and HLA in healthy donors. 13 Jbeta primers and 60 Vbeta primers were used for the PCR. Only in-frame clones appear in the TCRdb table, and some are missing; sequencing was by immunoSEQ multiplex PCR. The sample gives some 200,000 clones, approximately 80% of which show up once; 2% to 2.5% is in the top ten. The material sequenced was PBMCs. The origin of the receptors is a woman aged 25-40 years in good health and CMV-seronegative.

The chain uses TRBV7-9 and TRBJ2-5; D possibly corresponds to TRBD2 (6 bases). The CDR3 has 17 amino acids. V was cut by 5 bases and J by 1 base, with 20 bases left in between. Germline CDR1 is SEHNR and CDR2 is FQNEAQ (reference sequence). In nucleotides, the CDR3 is TGTGCCAGCAGCCCCCGGTGGGGGGAAAATCGCCAAGAGACCCAGTACTTC. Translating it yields CASSPRWGENRQETQYF.

The CDR3 region is CASSYTGSGGEETQYF. The CDR3 region has the DNA TGTGCCAGCAGTTACACGGGCTCGGGGGGCGAAGAGACCCAGTACTTC. J is TRBJ2-5 and V is TRBV6-6, with D possibly TRBD2 on 7 matching bases. This CDR3 spans 16 amino acids. V gave up 2 bases and J gave up 3 bases, with 16 bases separating them. The V gene's germline CDR1 is MNHNY and CDR2 SVGAGI (reference sequence).

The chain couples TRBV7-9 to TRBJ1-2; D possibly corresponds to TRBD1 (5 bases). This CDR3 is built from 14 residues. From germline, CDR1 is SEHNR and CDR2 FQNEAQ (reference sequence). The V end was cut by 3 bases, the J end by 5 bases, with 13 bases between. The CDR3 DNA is TGTGCCAGCAGCTTCCAACTTGACAGATATGGCTACACCTTC. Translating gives CASSFQLDRYGYTF.

Written as DNA, the CDR3 is TGTGCCAGCAGAAAATCGACAGGGGGCAGGAGTGGCTACACCTTC. It specifies CASRKSTGGRSGYTF. The V call is TRBV6-5, the J call TRBJ1-2, with 10 positions matching TRBD1. J was trimmed by 7 bases and V by 6 bases; bases with no gene match: 11. Germline values: CDR1 MNHEY, CDR2 SVGAGI. The CDR3 sequence is 15 residues long.

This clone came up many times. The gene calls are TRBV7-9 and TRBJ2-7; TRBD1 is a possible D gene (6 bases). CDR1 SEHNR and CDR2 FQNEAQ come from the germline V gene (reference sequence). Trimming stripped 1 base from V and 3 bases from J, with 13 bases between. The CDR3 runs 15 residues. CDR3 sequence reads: CASSLEAQGNYEQYF. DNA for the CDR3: TGTGCCAGCAGCTTAGAAGCGCAGGGGAACTACGAGCAGTACTTC.

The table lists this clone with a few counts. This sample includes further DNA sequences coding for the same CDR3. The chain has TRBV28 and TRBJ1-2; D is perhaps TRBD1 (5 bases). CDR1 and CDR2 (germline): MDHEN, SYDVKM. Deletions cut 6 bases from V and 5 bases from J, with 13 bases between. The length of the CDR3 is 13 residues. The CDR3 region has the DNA TGTGCCAGCAGCCCAGACAGCCCATATGGCTACACCTTC. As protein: CASSPDSPYGYTF.

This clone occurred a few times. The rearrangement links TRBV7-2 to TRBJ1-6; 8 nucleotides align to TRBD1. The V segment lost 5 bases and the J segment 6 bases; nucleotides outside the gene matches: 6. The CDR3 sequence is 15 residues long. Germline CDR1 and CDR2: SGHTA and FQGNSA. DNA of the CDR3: TGTGCCAGCAGCCAGAGGACAGGGCGTAATTCACCCCTCCACTTT. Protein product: CASSQRTGRNSPLHF. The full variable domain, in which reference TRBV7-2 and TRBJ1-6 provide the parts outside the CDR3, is GAGVSQSPSNKVTEKGKDVELRCDPISGHTALYWYRQSLGQGLEFLIYFQGNSAPDKSGLPSDRFSAERTGGSVSTLTIQRTQQEDSAVYLCASSQRTGRNSPLHFGNGTRLTVT.

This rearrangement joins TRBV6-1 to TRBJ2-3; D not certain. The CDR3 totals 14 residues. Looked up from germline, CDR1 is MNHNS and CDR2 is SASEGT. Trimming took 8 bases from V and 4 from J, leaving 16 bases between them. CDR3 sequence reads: CASATSTPPDTQYF. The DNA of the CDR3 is TGTGCCAGCGCCACCTCCACTCCCCCAGATACGCAGTATTTT.

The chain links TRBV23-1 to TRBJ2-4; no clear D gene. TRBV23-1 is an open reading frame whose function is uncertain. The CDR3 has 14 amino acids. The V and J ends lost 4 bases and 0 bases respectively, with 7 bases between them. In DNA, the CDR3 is TGCGCCAGCAGTCCCTCGGTAGCCAAAAACATTCAGTACTTC. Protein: CASSPSVAKNIQYF.

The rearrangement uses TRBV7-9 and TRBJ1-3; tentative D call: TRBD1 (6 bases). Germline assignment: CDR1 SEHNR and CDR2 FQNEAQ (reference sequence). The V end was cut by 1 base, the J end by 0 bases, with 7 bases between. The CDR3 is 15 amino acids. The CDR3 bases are TGTGCCAGCAGCTTAGGGACAGTCTCTGGAAACACCATATATTTT. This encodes CASSLGTVSGNTIYF.

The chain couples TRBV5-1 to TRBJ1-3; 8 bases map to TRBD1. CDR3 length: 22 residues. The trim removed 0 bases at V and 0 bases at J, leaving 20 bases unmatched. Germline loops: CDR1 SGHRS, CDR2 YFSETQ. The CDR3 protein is CASSLVGQVEWGWVFSGNTIYF. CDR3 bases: TGCGCCAGCAGCTTGGTGGGACAGGTTGAATGGGGGTGGGTATTCTCTGGAAACACCATATATTTT.